A single sample is the source of the 24 T cell receptor beta chains below, sequenced in a study of T cells after yellow fever vaccination. TCRdb reprocessed the 5' RACE reads with MiXCR, giving one entry per CDR3 protein. The repertoire consists of roughly 520,000 distinct CDR3 sequences, with 21% occurring once and the leading ten covering less than 20%. The material sequenced was PBMCs, taken about 20 days after the first yellow fever vaccination. The origin of the receptors is a man between 18 and 29 years old who received the YFV17D yellow fever vaccine.

The CDR3 DNA sequence: TGTGCTAGTGGTTTGTTCGGACTAGCTTTAGATACGCAGTATTTT. Translation: CASGLFGLALDTQYF. The chain links TRBV12-5 to TRBJ2-3; 8 bases fit TRBD2. V shed 2 bases, J shed 5 bases, and the junction held 6 bases outside the gene matches. Germline V gene sequence: CDR1 LGHNT, CDR2 FRNRAP. The CDR3 runs 15 residues.

The rearrangement links TRBV29-1 to TRBJ1-6, with 7 bases lining up with TRBD1. In germline, CDR1 is SQVTM, CDR2 ANQGSEA. Trimming removed 8 bases from V and 3 bases from J; junction bases left unmatched: 4. The CDR3 sequence is 13 residues long. The CDR3 nucleotides are TGCAGCACATCAGGGGGCTATAATTCACCCCTCCACTTT. Translation gives CSTSGGYNSPLHF. Variable domain in full (rest from reference TRBV29-1 and TRBJ1-6): SAVISQKPSRDICQRGTSLTIQCQVDSQVTMMFWYRQQPGQSLTLIATANQGSEATYESGFVIDKFPISRPNLTFSTLTVSNMSPEDSSIYLCSTSGGYNSPLHFGNGTRLTVT.

This sequence joins TRBV18 and TRBJ1-6; D not resolved. With 1 base removed from V and 9 bases from J, the gap between germline ends came to 10 bases. Looked up from germline, CDR1 is KGHSH and CDR2 is LQKENI. CDR3 length: 14 residues. The CDR3 sequence: CASSPHGDGSPLHF. The CDR3 DNA is TGTGCCAGCTCACCACACGGGGATGGTTCACCCCTCCACTTT.

This chain connects TRBV5-6 to TRBJ2-7; either TRBD1 or TRBD2 may fit D (5 bases each). Between the trimmed V and J ends, which lost 4 bases and 0 bases, there was a span of 14 bases. The CDR3 loop spans 15 amino acids. Germline V CDR1 and CDR2: SGHDT, YYEEEE. CDR3 nucleotide sequence: TGTGCCAGCAGCGGGGACGGGGTTAGCTCCTACGAGCAGTACTTC. It translates to CASSGDGVSSYEQYF.

This clonotype showed up just a few times. This sequence joins TRBV30 and TRBJ1-4; possibly TRBD1 for D (5 bases). V was trimmed by 3 bases and J by 8 bases, leaving 19 bases between them. In germline, CDR1 is GTSNPN, CDR2 SVGIG (reference sequence). The CDR3 is 15 amino acids. CDR3 in DNA: TGTGCCTGGAGCAACGGGGTAACGCGGGGGGAAAAACTGTTTTTT. Encoded protein: CAWSNGVTRGEKLFF.

This clonotype was observed a handful of times. The V and J genes are TRBV27 and TRBJ1-2; D gene uncertain. The CDR3 runs to 14 residues. Between the trimmed V and J ends, which lost 2 bases and 2 bases, there was a span of 9 bases. CDR1 is MNHEY, CDR2 SMNVEV, per germline (reference sequence). Here the CDR3 DNA reads TGTGCCAGCAGTTTAAACAGCCTAAACTATGGCTACACCTTC. It translates to CASSLNSLNYGYTF.

The CDR3 sequence: CSDRKGDTQYF. DNA of the CDR3: TGCAGTGACAGGAAAGGAGATACGCAGTATTTT. The J gene is TRBJ2-3, the V gene TRBV20-1, with TRBD1 as a possible D gene (5 bases). CDR3 length equals 11 residues. The germline V gene has CDR1 DFQATT and CDR2 SNEGSKA (reference sequence). Trimming took 7 bases from V and 5 from J, leaving 10 bases between them.

The chain has TRBV11-3 and TRBJ2-5, with unresolved D. Germline assignment: CDR1 SGHNT and CDR2 YENEEA. The CDR3 extends over 14 amino acids. V was cut by 5 bases and J by 3 bases, with 13 bases left in between. CDR3 residues: CASSLTYREETQYF. CDR3 coding DNA: TGTGCCAGCAGCCTAACCTACAGAGAAGAGACCCAGTACTTC.

V usage is TRBV27 and J usage is TRBJ2-1; 9 bases are shared with TRBD2. The CDR3 loop spans 17 amino acids. Germline values: CDR1 MNHEY, CDR2 SMNVEV (reference sequence). The junction had 9 bases not matched to a gene; V was cut back by 0 bases and J by 6 bases. CDR3 protein: CASSLSDRAGLANEQFF. Written as DNA, the CDR3 is TGTGCCAGCAGTTTATCGGATCGGGCGGGACTAGCCAATGAGCAGTTCTTC.

The rearrangement links TRBV29-1 to TRBJ1-5; D uncertain. The CDR3 loop spans 13 amino acids. Trimming shortened V by 4 bases and J by 6 bases, and 13 bases separated the two germline ends. Germline CDR1 reads SQVTM; CDR2 reads ANQGSEA. CDR3 in DNA: TGCAGCGTTGGTGAGGTGGTTGGTCAGCCCCAGCATTTT. This gives the protein CSVGEVVGQPQHF.

The rearrangement uses TRBV28 and TRBJ1-2; 7 bases are shared with TRBD1. The CDR3 loop spans 14 amino acids. V trimming: 6 bases; J trimming: 5 bases; junction bases outside the gene matches: 9. Looked up from germline, CDR1 is MDHEN and CDR2 is SYDVKM. CDR3 nucleotide sequence: TGTGCCAGCAGCTCCGGGACAGAATTTTATGGCTACACCTTC. Its translation: CASSSGTEFYGYTF.

The CDR3 nucleotides read TGTGCCAGCAGCTTAGCAGGGGTATCTGGCTACACCTTC. Amino acids: CASSLAGVSGYTF. V gene TRBV7-2 combines with J gene TRBJ1-2, with a tentative D call TRBD1 (5 bases). With 0 bases removed from V and 7 bases from J, the gap between germline ends came to 9 bases. The CDR3 covers 13 residues. Germline V gene sequence: CDR1 SGHTA, CDR2 FQGNSA.

The V gene is TRBV24-1, the J gene TRBJ1-2; D is unclear. CDR1 is KGHDR, CDR2 SFDVKD, per germline. The CDR3 runs to 13 residues. V dropped 7 bases and J dropped 2 bases, with 10 bases sitting between them. The CDR3 sequence is CATRSEENYGYTF. Here the CDR3 DNA reads TGTGCCACCAGGAGCGAAGAGAACTATGGCTACACCTTC.

The chain links TRBV7-6 to TRBJ1-6; D gene uncertain. Germline CDR1 is SGHVS and CDR2 is FNYEAQ. The CDR3 length is 15 residues. V was shortened by 5 bases and J by 13 bases, with 21 bases between the two germline ends. The CDR3 DNA follows: TGTGCCAGCAGCCCGTGGGAAACCCCTGTCTACCCCCTCCACTTT. The encoded protein is CASSPWETPVYPLHF. Based on the CDR3 plus reference TRBV7-6 and TRBJ1-6, the full variable domain is GAGVSQSPRYKVTKRGQDVALRCDPISGHVSLYWYRQALGQGPEFLTYFNYEAQQDKSGLPNDRFSAERPEGSISTLTIQRTEQRDSAMYRCASSPWETPVYPLHFGNGTRLTVT.

In this sample, this clonotype turned up a few times. J is TRBJ2-1 and V is TRBV24-1, with unresolved D. The CDR3 extends over 15 amino acids. The ends were cut back, 3 bases at V and 5 bases at J, with 13 bases in the middle. Germline V gene sequence: CDR1 KGHDR, CDR2 SFDVKD. The CDR3 DNA sequence: TGTGCCACCAGTGATGTGGGCTCTGGAAACAATGAGCAGTTCTTC. Its protein is CATSDVGSGNNEQFF.

This chain connects TRBV5-1 to TRBJ2-5; TRBD1 aligns across 7 bases. The trim removed 4 bases at V and 4 bases at J, leaving 10 bases unmatched. This CDR3 spans 15 amino acids. Germline V gene sequence: CDR1 SGHRS, CDR2 YFSETQ. This CDR3 reads CASSASGQVGETQYF. The CDR3 nucleotides are TGCGCCAGCAGCGCCTCTGGACAGGTGGGAGAGACCCAGTACTTC.

This clonotype has only a few counts. V and J are TRBV4-3 and TRBJ2-7, with D maybe TRBD1 (6 bases). Looked up from germline, CDR1 is LGHNA and CDR2 is YSLEER. The CDR3 totals 15 residues. The V and J ends lost 0 bases and 4 bases respectively, with 13 bases between them. The CDR3 protein is CASSQDWTEAYEQYF. CDR3 in DNA: TGCGCCAGCAGCCAAGATTGGACAGAAGCTTACGAGCAGTACTTC.

This clonotype has at least ten counts. This CDR3 reads CASSLEASGNSDTQYF. CDR3 in DNA: TGCGCCAGCAGCTTGGAAGCTAGCGGGAACTCAGATACGCAGTATTTT. This chain joins TRBV5-1 and TRBJ2-3; 9 positions match TRBD2. Germline assignment: CDR1 SGHRS and CDR2 YFSETQ. There are 16 residues in the CDR3. The V and J ends lost 0 bases and 4 bases, in that order; junction bases with no gene match: 6.

V usage is TRBV27 and J usage is TRBJ1-4, with TRBD1 matching 7 bases. The trim removed 5 bases at V and 5 bases at J, leaving 5 bases unmatched. CDR1 and CDR2 from the germline V gene are MNHEY and SMNVEV (reference sequence). CDR3 length: 14 amino acids. CDR3 in amino acids: CASSTRQGNEKLFF. CDR3 DNA: TGTGCCAGCAGTACACGACAGGGAAATGAAAAACTGTTTTTT.

The rearrangement uses TRBV20-1 and TRBJ2-3, with 11 nucleotides matching TRBD2. Trimming took 6 bases from V and 3 from J; bases not matched to a gene: 8. Germline CDR1 is DFQATT and CDR2 is SNEGSKA (reference sequence). The CDR3 is made up of 15 amino acids. In nucleotides, the CDR3 is TGCAGTGCAACGGGGGCTAGCGGGGGGACAGATACGCAGTATTTT. As protein: CSATGASGGTDTQYF.

This clonotype occurred many times. Written as DNA, the CDR3 is TGCGCCAGCATGCGGGGGGCGATGACTGAAGCTTTCTTT. It specifies CASMRGAMTEAFF. The chain uses TRBV5-1 and TRBJ1-1, with D perhaps TRBD1 (6 bases). Germline V lookup: CDR1 SGHRS, CDR2 YFSETQ. Trimming shortened V by 6 bases and J by 5 bases, and 14 bases separated the two germline ends. CDR3 size: 13 residues.

This chain joins TRBV4-2 and TRBJ1-1; no firm D call. CDR3 length equals 15 residues. The V gene's germline CDR1 is LGHNA and CDR2 YNFKEQ. Trimming shortened V by 0 bases and J by 0 bases, and 8 bases separated the two germline ends. The CDR3 protein is CASSQDRLMNTEAFF. The CDR3 coding sequence is TGTGCCAGCAGCCAAGATCGGTTGATGAACACTGAAGCTTTCTTT.

The chain combines TRBV3-1 with TRBJ2-2; TRBD2 agrees at 12 bases. Germline assignment: CDR1 LGHDT and CDR2 YNNKEL (reference sequence). This CDR3 is built from 18 residues. Trimming removed 3 bases from V and 3 bases from J; junction bases left unmatched: 8. The CDR3 coding sequence is TGTGCCAGCAGCCAGGGCACTAGCGGGGGGCACCACACCGGGGAGCTGTTTTTT. Residues: CASSQGTSGGHHTGELFF.

There are many counts of this clonotype. The chain employs TRBV2 and TRBJ2-7, with 8 bases that match TRBD2. This CDR3 comprises 15 residues. The V gene end was trimmed by 4 bases and the J gene end by 3 bases; junction bases not matched to a gene: 8. Germline V gives CDR1 SNHLY, CDR2 FYNNEI. CDR3 nucleotide sequence: TGTGCCAGCAGTGGCCAAGGAGCGGGGGTCTACGAGCAGTACGTC. Translation: CASSGQGAGVYEQYV.